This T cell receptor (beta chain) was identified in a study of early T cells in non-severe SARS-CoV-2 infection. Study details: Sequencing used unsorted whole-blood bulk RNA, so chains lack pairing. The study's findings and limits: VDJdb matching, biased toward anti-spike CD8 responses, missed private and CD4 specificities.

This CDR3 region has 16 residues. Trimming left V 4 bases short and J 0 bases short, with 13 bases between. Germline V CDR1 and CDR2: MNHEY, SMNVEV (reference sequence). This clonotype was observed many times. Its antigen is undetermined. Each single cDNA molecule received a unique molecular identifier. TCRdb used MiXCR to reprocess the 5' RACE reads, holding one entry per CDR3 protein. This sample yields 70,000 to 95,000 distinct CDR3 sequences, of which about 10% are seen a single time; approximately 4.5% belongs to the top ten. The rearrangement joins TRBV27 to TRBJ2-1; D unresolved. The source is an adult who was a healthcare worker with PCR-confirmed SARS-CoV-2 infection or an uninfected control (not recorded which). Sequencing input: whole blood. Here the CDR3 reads CASSSLLTSSYNEQFF. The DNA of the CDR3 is TGTGCCAGCAGTTCGTTGCTTACGAGCTCCTACAATGAGCAGTTCTTC.